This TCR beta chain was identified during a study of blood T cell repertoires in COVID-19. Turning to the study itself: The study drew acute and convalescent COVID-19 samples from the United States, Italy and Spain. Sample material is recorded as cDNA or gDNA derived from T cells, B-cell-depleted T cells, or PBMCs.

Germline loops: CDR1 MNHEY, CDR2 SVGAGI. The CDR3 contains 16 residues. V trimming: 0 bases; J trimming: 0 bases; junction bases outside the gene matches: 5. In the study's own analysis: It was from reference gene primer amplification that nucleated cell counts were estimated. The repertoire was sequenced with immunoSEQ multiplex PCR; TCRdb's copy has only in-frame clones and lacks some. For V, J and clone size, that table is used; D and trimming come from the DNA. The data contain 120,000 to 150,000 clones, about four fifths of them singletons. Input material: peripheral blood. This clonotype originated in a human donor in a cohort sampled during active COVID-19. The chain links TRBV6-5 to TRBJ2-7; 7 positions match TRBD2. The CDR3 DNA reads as TGTGCCAGCAGTTACTCGACTAGCTTTCCCTCCTACGAGCAGTACTTC. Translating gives CASSYSTSFPSYEQYF.